This T cell receptor (beta chain) was captured in a study of cytomegalovirus exposure and HLA in healthy donors. For the study at large: A prior study identified some 100 million unique TCR beta sequences from roughly 180 million T cells.

Study-level results: Common viral pathogens seemed to be connected with several of the most significant clusters, according to a later analysis.

60 Vbeta and 13 Jbeta primers were used in PCR. Per the original data handling: Later work found about 80 million unique TCR beta chains, with approximately 12 million shared. Profiled with immunoSEQ multiplex PCR; TCRdb holds only in-frame clones, not every one. V and J calls and clone size follow that table, whereas D and trimming were derived from the DNA. The data show about 120,000 clones, with about 68% seen just once and around 10% held by the top ten. Germline V gives CDR1 SEHNR, CDR2 FQNEAQ (reference sequence). The V and J ends lost 5 bases and 5 bases respectively, with 6 bases between them. This CDR3 has 11 residues. This clone turned up a few times. The antigen is not known.

This clonotype was sampled from a woman aged 50 to 60 in good health and CMV-seropositive. V gene TRBV7-9 combines with J gene TRBJ2-5; no clear D gene. Input material: PBMCs. CDR3 loop: CASSPTETQYF. The CDR3, as DNA: TGTGCCAGCAGCCCTACCGAGACCCAGTACTTC.